Listed here is a single T cell receptor (beta chain). Its antigen has not been determined. No qualities accompany the bases; no much larger clone lies one base away. TCRbeta CDR3 regions were amplified from genomic DNA by means of the immunoSEQ Assay, a bias-controlled multiplex PCR. As for the original processing: Nucleated cell counts per sample were estimated from amplification of reference gene primers within the assay. Sequence reads were collapsed and filtered to measure the absolute abundance of every unique TCRbeta CDR3 rearrangement. For each sample, productive Simpson clonality was calculated as the square root of Simpson's diversity index over productive rearrangements. As stored in TCRdb, this immuneACCESS dataset retains in-frame rearrangements with V and J assigned. A fraction of the clones does not appear; measured against another copy, unresolved V genes explain less than half of the discrepancy, and the remainder lacks a known reason. The V and J calls and the clone size are those of that table, but D and trimming were determined from the DNA. This sample is represented by roughly 390,000 clones; 85% of them were singletons. Roughly 3.6% of the sample rests with the top ten.

These data belong to a study of blood T cell repertoires in COVID-19 (dated by TCRdb to the early 2020s). Study-level background: Samples from collaborators originated in the United States, Italy and Spain and spanned both the acute and convalescent phases of COVID-19. The material from the prospective study consisted of cDNA or gDNA derived from T cells, B-cell-depleted T cells, or PBMCs. Deeply sampled blood TCRbeta repertoires from subjects exposed to, actively infected with, or recovered from COVID-19 were included in the dataset. The repertoires were released in a freely available public database meant as a resource for research on the immune response to SARS-CoV-2. Samples came from the ongoing ImmuneRACE study (first 160 participants) plus 1,254 subjects from 6 global collaborators. Sample metadata almost always included a de-identified subject ID, COVID-19 status, age in years and sex. HLA class I and class II types, where available, came from metadata supplied by the sample provider rather than from assay-based typing. On the study overall, not on this receptor specifically: The quantity of clinical and demographic metadata differed by source and by participant and was supplied without curation.

Collaborating institutions collected whole blood in K2EDTA tubes following their own protocols. For TCRbeta analysis, collaborator samples were shipped as frozen whole blood, as isolated PBMCs, or as DNA extracted from either sample type. As encoded in the germline V gene, CDR1 is SGHRS while CDR2 is YFSETQ. Measured from the cysteine to the phenylalanine, the CDR3 is 15 residues long. Here the CDR3 DNA is all that survives: 45 bases in frame from base 1. V is trimmed back by 3 bases and J by 3 bases, and the junction contains 4 bases that no gene match accounts for. The specimen was peripheral blood. This receptor chain uses TRBV5-1 and TRBJ2-2; a stretch of 8 junction bases matches TRBD1. This TCR came from a woman aged 18-29 years with acute or convalescent COVID-19. Here is the DNA: TGCGCCAGCAGCTGGGGACAGGCCGACACCGGGGAGCTGTTTTTT. Its protein is CASSWGQADTGELFF.